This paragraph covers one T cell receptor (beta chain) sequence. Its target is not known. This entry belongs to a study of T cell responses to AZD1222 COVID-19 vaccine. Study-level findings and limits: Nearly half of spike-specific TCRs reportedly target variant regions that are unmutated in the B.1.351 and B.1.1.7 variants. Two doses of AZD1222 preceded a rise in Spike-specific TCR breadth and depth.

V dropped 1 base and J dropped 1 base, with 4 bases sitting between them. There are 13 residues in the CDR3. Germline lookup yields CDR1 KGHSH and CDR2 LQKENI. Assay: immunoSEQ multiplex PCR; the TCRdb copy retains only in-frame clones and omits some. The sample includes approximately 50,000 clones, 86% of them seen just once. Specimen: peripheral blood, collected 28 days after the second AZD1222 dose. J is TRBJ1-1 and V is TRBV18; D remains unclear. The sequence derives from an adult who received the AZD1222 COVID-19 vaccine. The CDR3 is CASSPQENTEAFF. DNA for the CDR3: TGTGCCAGCTCACCACAGGAGAACACTGAAGCTTTCTTT.